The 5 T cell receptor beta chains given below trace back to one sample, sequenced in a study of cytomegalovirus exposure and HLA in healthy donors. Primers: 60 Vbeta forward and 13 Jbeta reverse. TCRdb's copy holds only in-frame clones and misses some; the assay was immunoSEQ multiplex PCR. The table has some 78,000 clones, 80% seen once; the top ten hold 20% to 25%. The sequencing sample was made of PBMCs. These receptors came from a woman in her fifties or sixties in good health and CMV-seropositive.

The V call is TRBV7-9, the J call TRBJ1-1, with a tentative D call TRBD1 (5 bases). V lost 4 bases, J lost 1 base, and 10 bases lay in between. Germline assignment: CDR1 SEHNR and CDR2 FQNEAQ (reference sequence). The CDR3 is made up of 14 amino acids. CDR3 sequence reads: CASSWGDGNTEAFF. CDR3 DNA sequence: TGTGCCAGCAGCTGGGGGGACGGGAACACTGAAGCTTTCTTT.

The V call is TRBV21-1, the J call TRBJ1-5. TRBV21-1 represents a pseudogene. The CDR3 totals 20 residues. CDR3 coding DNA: TGTGCCAGCAGCCCAAATCGGGGGATACCTAGTTCGGGGAGCAATCAGCCCCAGCATTTT. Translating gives CASSPNRGIPSSGSNQPQHF.

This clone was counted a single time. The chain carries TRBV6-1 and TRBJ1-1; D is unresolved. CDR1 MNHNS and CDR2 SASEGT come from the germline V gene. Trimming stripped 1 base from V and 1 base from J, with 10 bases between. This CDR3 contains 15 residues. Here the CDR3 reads CASSEDPRANTEAFF. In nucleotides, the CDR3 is TGTGCCAGCAGTGAAGACCCGCGGGCGAACACTGAAGCTTTCTTT.

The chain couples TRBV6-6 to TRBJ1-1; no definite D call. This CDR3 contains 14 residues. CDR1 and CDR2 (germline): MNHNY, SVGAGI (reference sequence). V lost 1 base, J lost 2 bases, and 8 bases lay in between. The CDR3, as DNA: TGTGCCAGCAGTTACTACGGCGGTAACACTGAAGCTTTCTTT. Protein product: CASSYYGGNTEAFF.

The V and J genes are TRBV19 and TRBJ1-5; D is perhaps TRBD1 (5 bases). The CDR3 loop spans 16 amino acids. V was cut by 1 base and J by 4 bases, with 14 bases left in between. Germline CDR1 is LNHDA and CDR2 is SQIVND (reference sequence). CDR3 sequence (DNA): TGTGCCAGTAGTATAGCGCCCGGCAGGGTGAATCAGCCCCAGCATTTT. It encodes CASSIAPGRVNQPQHF.